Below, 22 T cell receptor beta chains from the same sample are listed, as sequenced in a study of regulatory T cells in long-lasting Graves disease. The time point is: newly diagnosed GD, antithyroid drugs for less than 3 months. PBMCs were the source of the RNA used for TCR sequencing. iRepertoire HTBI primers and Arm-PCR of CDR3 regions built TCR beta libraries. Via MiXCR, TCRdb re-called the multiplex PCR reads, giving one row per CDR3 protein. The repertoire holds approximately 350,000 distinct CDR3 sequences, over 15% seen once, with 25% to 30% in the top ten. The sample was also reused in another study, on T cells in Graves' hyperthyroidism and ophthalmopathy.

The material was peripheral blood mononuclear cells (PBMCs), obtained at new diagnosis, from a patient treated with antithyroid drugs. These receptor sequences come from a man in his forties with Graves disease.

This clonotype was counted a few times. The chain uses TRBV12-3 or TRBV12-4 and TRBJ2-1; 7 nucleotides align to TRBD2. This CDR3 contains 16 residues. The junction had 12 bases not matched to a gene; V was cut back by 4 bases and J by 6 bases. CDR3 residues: CASSWTPGGVGNEQFF. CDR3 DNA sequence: TGTGCCAGCAGTTGGACGCCGGGGGGTGTCGGCAATGAGCAGTTCTTC.

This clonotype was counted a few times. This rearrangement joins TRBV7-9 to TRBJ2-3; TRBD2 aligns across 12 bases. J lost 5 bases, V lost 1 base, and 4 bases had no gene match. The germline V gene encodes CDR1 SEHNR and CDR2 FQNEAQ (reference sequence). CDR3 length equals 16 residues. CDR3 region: CASSLGTSGAQDTQYF. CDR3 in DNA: TGTGCCAGCAGCTTAGGGACTAGCGGGGCCCAAGATACGCAGTATTTT.

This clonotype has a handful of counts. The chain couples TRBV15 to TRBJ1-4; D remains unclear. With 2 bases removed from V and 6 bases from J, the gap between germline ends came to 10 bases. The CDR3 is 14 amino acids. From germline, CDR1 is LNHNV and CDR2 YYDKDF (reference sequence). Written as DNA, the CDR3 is TGTGCCACCAGCAGATCCTCCCGTGATGAAAAACTGTTTTTT. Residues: CATSRSSRDEKLFF.

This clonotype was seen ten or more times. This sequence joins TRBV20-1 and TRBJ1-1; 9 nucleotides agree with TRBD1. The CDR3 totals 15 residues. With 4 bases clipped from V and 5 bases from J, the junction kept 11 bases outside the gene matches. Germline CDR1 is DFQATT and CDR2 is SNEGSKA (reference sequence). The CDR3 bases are TGCAGTGCTAACGGAGCAGGACAGGGGTGGACTGAAGCTTTCTTT. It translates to CSANGAGQGWTEAFF.

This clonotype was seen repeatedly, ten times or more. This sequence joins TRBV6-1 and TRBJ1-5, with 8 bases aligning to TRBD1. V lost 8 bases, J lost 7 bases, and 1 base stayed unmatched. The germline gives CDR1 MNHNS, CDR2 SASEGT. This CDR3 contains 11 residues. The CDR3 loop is CASGQGQPQHF. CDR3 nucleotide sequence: TGTGCCAGCGGACAGGGACAGCCCCAGCATTTT.

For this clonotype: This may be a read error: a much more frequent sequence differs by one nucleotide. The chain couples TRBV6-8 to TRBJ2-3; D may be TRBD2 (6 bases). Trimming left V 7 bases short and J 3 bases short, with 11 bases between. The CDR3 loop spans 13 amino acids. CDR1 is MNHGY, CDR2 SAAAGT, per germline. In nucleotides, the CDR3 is TGTGCCAGCAATGACGGGACTACAGATACGCAGTATTTT. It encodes CASNDGTTDTQYF.

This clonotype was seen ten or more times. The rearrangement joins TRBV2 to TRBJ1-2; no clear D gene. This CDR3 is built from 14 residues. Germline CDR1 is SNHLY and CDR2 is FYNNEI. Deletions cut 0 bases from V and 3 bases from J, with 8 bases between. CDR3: CASSEAPAYYGYTF. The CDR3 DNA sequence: TGTGCCAGCAGTGAAGCGCCGGCGTACTATGGCTACACCTTC.

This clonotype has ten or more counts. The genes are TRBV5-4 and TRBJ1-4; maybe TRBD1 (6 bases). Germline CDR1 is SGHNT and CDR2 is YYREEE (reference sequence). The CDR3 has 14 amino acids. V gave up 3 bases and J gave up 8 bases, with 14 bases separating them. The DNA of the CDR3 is TGTGCCAGCAGCTCCGGGACAATGGAGGAAAAACTGTTTTTT. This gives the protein CASSSGTMEEKLFF.

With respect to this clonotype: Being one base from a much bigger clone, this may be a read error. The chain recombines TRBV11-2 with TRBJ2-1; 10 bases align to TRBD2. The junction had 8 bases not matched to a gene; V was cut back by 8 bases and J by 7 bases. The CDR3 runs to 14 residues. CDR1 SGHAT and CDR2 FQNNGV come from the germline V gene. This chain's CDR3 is CASGSSSGGNEQFF. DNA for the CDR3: TGTGCCAGCGGCTCCTCTAGCGGGGGTAATGAGCAGTTCTTC. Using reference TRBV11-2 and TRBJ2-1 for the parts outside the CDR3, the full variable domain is EAGVAQSPRYKIIEKRQSVAFWCNPISGHATLYWYQQILGQGPKLLIQFQNNGVVDDSQLPKDRFSAERLKGVDSTLKIQPAKLEDSAVYLCASGSSSGGNEQFFGPGTRLTVL.

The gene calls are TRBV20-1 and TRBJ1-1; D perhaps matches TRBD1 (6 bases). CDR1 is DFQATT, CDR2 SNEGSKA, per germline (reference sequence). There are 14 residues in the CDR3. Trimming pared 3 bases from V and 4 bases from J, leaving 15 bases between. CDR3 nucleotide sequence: TGCAGTGCTAGGGGGATCAGGGGCAGCACTGAAGCTTTCTTT. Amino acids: CSARGIRGSTEAFF.

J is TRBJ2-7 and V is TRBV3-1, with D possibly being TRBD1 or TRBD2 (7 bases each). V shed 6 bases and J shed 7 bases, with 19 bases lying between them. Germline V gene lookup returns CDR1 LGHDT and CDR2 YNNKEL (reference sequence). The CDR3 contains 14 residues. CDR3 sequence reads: CASRARDSGTEQYF. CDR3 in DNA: TGTGCCAGCAGGGCCCGGGACAGCGGGACTGAGCAGTACTTC.

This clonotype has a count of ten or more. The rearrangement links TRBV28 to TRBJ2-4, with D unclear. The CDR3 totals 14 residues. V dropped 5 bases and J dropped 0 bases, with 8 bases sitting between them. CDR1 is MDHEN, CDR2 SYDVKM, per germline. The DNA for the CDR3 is TGTGCCAGCAGTGTTGTACTAGCCAAAAACATTCAGTACTTC. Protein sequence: CASSVVLAKNIQYF.

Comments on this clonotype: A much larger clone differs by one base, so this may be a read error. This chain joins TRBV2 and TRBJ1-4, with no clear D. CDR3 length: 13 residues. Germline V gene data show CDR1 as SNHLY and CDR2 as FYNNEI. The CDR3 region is CAGSAGPLEKLFF. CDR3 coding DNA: TGTGCCGGCAGTGCCGGGCCACTGGAAAAACTGTTTTTT. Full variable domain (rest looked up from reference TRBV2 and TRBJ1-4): EPEVTQTPSHQVTQMGQEVILRCVPISNHLYFYWYRQILGQKVEFLVSFYNNEISEKSEIFDDQFSVERPDGSNFTLKIRSTKLEDSAMYFCAGSAGPLEKLFFGSGTQLSVL.

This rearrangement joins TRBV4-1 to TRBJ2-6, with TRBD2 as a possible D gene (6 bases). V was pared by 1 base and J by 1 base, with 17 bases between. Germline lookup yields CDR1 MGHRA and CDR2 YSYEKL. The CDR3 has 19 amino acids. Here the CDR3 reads CASSQVSRRGSSGANVLTF. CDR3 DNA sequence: TGCGCCAGCAGCCAAGTTTCGAGGAGGGGATCGTCTGGGGCCAACGTCCTGACTTTC.

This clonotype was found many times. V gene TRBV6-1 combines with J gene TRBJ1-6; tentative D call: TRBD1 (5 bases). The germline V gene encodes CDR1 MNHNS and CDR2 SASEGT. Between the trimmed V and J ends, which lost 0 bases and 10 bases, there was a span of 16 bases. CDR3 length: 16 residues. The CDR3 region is CASSEADPRVGSPLHF. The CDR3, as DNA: TGTGCCAGCAGTGAAGCGGACCCCAGGGTTGGGTCACCCCTCCACTTT.

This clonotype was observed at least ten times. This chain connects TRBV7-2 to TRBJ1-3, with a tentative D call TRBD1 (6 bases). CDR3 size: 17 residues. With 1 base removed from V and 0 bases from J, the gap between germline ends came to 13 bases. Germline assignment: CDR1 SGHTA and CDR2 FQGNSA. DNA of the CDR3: TGTGCCAGCAGCTTAGGGACACCCAGGGGCTCTGGAAACACCATATATTTT. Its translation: CASSLGTPRGSGNTIYF.

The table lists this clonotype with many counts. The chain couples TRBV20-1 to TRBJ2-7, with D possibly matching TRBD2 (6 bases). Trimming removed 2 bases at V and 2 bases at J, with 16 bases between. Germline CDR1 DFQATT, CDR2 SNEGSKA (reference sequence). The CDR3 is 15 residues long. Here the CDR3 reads CSARHVGGSPYEQYF. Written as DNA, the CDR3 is TGCAGTGCTAGACACGTGGGGGGTTCCCCCTACGAGCAGTACTTC.

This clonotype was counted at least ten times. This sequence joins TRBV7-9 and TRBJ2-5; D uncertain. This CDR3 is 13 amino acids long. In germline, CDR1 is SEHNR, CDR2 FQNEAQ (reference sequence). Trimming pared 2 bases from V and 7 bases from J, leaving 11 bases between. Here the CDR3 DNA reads TGTGCCAGCAGCTTACCATCCATCGCGACCCAGTACTTC. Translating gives CASSLPSIATQYF.

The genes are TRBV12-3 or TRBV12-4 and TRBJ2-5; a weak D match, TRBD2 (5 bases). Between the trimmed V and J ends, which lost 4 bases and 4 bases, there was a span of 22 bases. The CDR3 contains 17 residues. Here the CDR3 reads CASSWVPGVASLETQYF. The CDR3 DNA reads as TGTGCCAGCAGTTGGGTTCCAGGAGTGGCTAGCTTAGAGACCCAGTACTTC.

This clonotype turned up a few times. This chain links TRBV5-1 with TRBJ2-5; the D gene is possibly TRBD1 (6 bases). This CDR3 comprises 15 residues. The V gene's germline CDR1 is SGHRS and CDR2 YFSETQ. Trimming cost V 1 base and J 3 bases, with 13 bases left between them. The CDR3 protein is CASSLMGAIEETQYF. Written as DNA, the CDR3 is TGCGCCAGCAGCTTGATGGGGGCTATAGAAGAGACCCAGTACTTC.

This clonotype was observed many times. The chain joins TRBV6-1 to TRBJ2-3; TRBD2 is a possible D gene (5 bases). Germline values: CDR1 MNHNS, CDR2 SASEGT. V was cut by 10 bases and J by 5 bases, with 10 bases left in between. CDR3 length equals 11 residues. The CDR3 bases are TGTGCCACCGGGGTGGGAGATACGCAGTATTTT. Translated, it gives CATGVGDTQYF.

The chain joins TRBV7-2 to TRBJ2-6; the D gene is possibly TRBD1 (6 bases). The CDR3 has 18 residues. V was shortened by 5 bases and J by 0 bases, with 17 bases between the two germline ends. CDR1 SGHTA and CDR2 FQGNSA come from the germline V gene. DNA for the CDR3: TGTGCCAGCAGCCTCCTTAGTGGGGGCCCCTCTGGGGCCAACGTCCTGACTTTC. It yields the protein CASSLLSGGPSGANVLTF.